This passage covers 7 T cell receptor beta chains from one sample sequenced in a study of shared clonotypes between healthy human individuals. TCRdb keeps only in-frame clones here, not all; method: immunoSEQ multiplex PCR. The sample consists of some 2 million clones, roughly 95% of them appearing once. The source material was naive CD4+ T cells sorted from blood. The subset denotes: CD45RA+ positively selected. Source of these receptors: a man aged 18 to 29 in good health.

The CDR3 DNA reads as TGTGCCAGCAACCCGGACAGGTGGCAGCCTACGCAGTATTTT. Amino acids: CASNPDRWQPTQYF. V usage is TRBV5-4 and J usage is TRBJ2-3; 7 positions agree with TRBD1. Per the germline V gene, CDR1 is SGHNT and CDR2 is YYREEE (reference sequence). This CDR3 region has 14 residues. Trimming at V came to 6 bases and at J to 8 bases, leaving 12 bases not matched to a gene.

The genes are TRBV10-3 and TRBJ1-1; no clear D gene. The V end was cut by 5 bases, the J end by 1 base, with 8 bases between. The CDR3 length is 13 residues. Germline CDR1 and CDR2: ENHRY and SYGVKD. Here the CDR3 reads CAISRLANTEAFF. CDR3 sequence (DNA): TGTGCCATCAGTCGGTTGGCGAACACTGAAGCTTTCTTT.

The rearrangement uses TRBV9 and TRBJ1-5; D call uncertain. The V end was cut by 0 bases, the J end by 10 bases, with 11 bases between. Per the germline V gene, CDR1 is SGDLS and CDR2 is YYNGEE. This CDR3 spans 13 amino acids. The chain's CDR3 is CASSVDSSGPQHF. CDR3 bases: TGTGCCAGCAGCGTAGATTCTTCAGGACCCCAGCATTTT.

This sequence joins TRBV10-3 and TRBJ2-2; D gene uncertain. Between the trimmed V and J ends, which lost 7 bases and 2 bases, there was a span of 2 bases. The germline V gene encodes CDR1 ENHRY and CDR2 SYGVKD. CDR3 length equals 11 residues. CDR3 in amino acids: CAITNTGELFF. CDR3 bases: TGTGCCATCACTAACACCGGGGAGCTGTTTTTT.

The chain is built from TRBV7-2 and TRBJ1-2, with TRBD1 matching over 7 bases. CDR1 and CDR2 (germline): SGHTA, FQGNSA. J was trimmed by 0 bases and V by 2 bases; bases with no gene match: 6. CDR3 length equals 16 residues. The CDR3 sequence: CASSLRQGGTNYGYTF. DNA of the CDR3: TGTGCCAGCAGCTTACGGCAGGGGGGAACTAACTATGGCTACACCTTC.

The rearrangement links TRBV11-2 to TRBJ2-1; possibly TRBD1 or TRBD2 for D (5 bases each). CDR3 length: 13 amino acids. V was clipped by 11 bases and J by 5 bases, with 16 bases between them. The germline gives CDR1 SGHAT, CDR2 FQNNGV. The CDR3 protein is CAGPGRPDNEQFF. CDR3 in DNA: TGTGCCGGTCCGGGACGCCCGGACAATGAGCAGTTCTTC.

This rearrangement joins TRBV6-5 to TRBJ2-7, with TRBD1 identical over 7 bases. In germline, CDR1 is MNHEY, CDR2 SVGAGI. The CDR3 runs 14 residues. The trim removed 7 bases at V and 3 bases at J, leaving 9 bases unmatched. CDR3 residues: CASTTMDRRYEQYF. Here the CDR3 DNA reads TGTGCCAGCACTACCATGGACAGGCGCTACGAGCAGTACTTC.